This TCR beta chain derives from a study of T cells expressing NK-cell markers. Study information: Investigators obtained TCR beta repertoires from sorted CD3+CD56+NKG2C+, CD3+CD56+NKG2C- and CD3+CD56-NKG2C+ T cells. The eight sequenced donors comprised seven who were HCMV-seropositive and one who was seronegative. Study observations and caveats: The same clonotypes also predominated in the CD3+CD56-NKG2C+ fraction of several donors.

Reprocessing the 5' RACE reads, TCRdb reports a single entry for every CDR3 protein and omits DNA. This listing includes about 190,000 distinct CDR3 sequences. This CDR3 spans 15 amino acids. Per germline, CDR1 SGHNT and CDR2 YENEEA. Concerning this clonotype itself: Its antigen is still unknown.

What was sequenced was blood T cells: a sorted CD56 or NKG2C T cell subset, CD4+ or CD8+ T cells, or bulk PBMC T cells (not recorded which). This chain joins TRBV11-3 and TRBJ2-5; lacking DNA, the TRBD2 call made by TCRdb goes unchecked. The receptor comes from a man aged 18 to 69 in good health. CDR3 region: CASSTRLAGGETQYF.